This T cell receptor beta chain is drawn from a study of beta chain features in type 1 diabetes. Study-level results: Moderately but significantly shorter TCRB CDR3s were found in Type 1 diabetes patients in all four CD4+ subsets.

Regarding this clone: No antigen is known for it.

TCRB transcripts that were expressed got sequenced, as all of the isolated RNA had been reverse transcribed. Libraries were prepared by immunoSEQ multiplex PCR; TCRdb keeps only in-frame clonotypes and omits some of them. This table has approximately 360,000 clones, roughly 12% appearing once. This CDR3 is built from 15 residues. The V and J ends lost 7 bases and 7 bases, in that order; junction bases with no gene match: 11. The germline gives CDR1 MNHEY, CDR2 SMNVEV (reference sequence). This TCR was recovered from a young woman with type 1 diabetes. The V call is TRBV27, the J call TRBJ2-1; 9 nucleotides line up with TRBD2. Sequenced: naive CD4+ T cells from blood. The chain's CDR3 is CASTYSSGEGNEQFF. Written as DNA, the CDR3 is TGTGCCAGCACTTACTCTAGCGGGGAAGGGAATGAGCAGTTCTTC.